The clone carrying this T cell receptor beta chain showed up just once. Its antigen is not known. This entry belongs to a study of a mutant IDH1 vaccine in newly diagnosed glioma. Across the whole study: Beginning 4-6 weeks after radiotherapy alone, or with temozolomide cycles, vaccination took place. Treated patients, about 60% male and around 38% female, averaged around 40 years of age. It was radiotherapy, temozolomide, or both that patients received previously, with most receiving both.

Generated by immunoSEQ multiplex PCR, the TCRdb table keeps only in-frame clones and is missing some. This sample has around 20,000 clones, with about nine tenths found just once. The time point here: week 11, during vaccination. Vaccinated patients received 300 ug of mutant IDH1 20-mer peptide per dose, with topical imiquimod. Astrocytomas that were new, WHO grade 3 or 4, IDH1-mutant and ATRX-lost were present in the donors. The starting material was PBMCs, obtained from a glioma patient whose treatment included an IDH1 peptide vaccine. This clonotype was sampled from a woman between 40 and 55 years old with glioma.

CDR3 in DNA: TGTGCCAGCAGTTATGTACAGGGACGCACAGATACGCAGTATTTT. Translation gives CASSYVQGRTDTQYF. The rearrangement links TRBV6-6 to TRBJ2-3, with D tentatively TRBD1 (6 bases). V lost 3 bases to trimming and J lost 1 base, with 11 bases between them. The length of the CDR3 is 15 residues. Germline values: CDR1 MNHNY, CDR2 SVGAGI (reference sequence).